Below, 22 T cell receptor beta chains from the same sample are listed, as sequenced in a study of PD-1 blockade in classical Hodgkin lymphoma. Each and every patient relapsed after autologous stem cell transplantation, and patients got differing brentuximab vedotin exposure. Thawed PBMCs were the source of CD8+ T cells, obtained through magnetic negative selection. Using immunoSEQ multiplex PCR, the repertoire was profiled, and TCRdb retains in-frame clones only, with some absent. Among some 5,700 clones listed, around half were seen once. Sequences were derived from CD8+ T cells from blood, sampled at baseline. These receptors were taken from a human donor with classical Hodgkin lymphoma.

This clone is medium-sized by share. The same CDR3 also results from other DNA sequences found in this sample. The chain employs TRBV29-1 and TRBJ2-3; unclear D gene. The CDR3 spans 11 residues. The V end was cut by 6 bases, the J end by 2 bases, with 6 bases between. Germline V gives CDR1 SQVTM, CDR2 ANQGSEA. CDR3 in DNA: TGCAGCGTCGGTTACACAGATACGCAGTATTTT. It translates to CSVGYTDTQYF.

The table lists this clone with a few counts. V usage is TRBV2 and J usage is TRBJ2-1; D ambiguous. Trimming shortened V by 7 bases and J by 0 bases, and 13 bases separated the two germline ends. This CDR3 contains 15 residues. The germline gives CDR1 SNHLY, CDR2 FYNNEI. The CDR3 nucleotides are TGTGCCAGCATACCCAGCGCGAGCTCCTACAATGAGCAGTTCTTC. Translating it yields CASIPSASSYNEQFF.

The chain joins TRBV19 to TRBJ2-7; 10 bases are a match to TRBD2. Losses at the gene ends were 5 bases for V and 3 bases for J; bases not matched to a gene: 1. CDR1 is LNHDA, CDR2 SQIVND, per germline (reference sequence). CDR3 length equals 13 residues. The CDR3 DNA sequence: TGTGCCAGTAGTTGGACTAGCGGCTACGAGCAGTACTTC. It translates to CASSWTSGYEQYF.

V is TRBV10-2 and J is TRBJ2-1, with 10 nucleotides matching TRBD1. V lost 8 bases to trimming and J lost 7 bases; unmatched junction nucleotides: 8. The CDR3 has 14 amino acids. CDR1 and CDR2 (germline): WSHSY, SAAADI. Written as DNA, the CDR3 is TGCGCCAGCGCTAGGACAGGGGGTGAGAATGAGCAGTTCTTC. It translates to CASARTGGENEQFF.

The chain links TRBV9 to TRBJ1-5; D gene uncertain. This CDR3 contains 13 residues. V lost 4 bases, J lost 2 bases, and 7 bases lay in between. Per the germline V gene, CDR1 is SGDLS and CDR2 is YYNGEE. CDR3 DNA sequence: TGTGCCAGCAGCCCACGAGGCAATCAGCCCCAGCATTTT. Translating gives CASSPRGNQPQHF.

The V gene is TRBV6-8, the J gene TRBJ2-1; 8 bases are shared with TRBD2. V gave up 6 bases and J gave up 2 bases; unmatched junction bases: 6. Germline assignment: CDR1 MNHGY and CDR2 SAAAGT. The CDR3 loop spans 15 amino acids. CDR3 region: CASSGGGKTYNEQFF. DNA of the CDR3: TGTGCCAGCAGCGGGGGGGGAAAGACCTACAATGAGCAGTTCTTC.

V usage is TRBV6-1 and J usage is TRBJ2-5, with D possibly TRBD1 on 6 matching bases. Germline V lookup: CDR1 MNHNS, CDR2 SASEGT. This CDR3 spans 16 amino acids. V lost 0 bases, J lost 4 bases, and 15 bases lay in between. The chain's CDR3 is CASSEAHPRGRETQYF. The CDR3 DNA sequence: TGTGCCAGCAGTGAAGCGCACCCCAGGGGTAGAGAGACCCAGTACTTC.

This clone has more than one count but fewer than ten. V is TRBV6-6 and J is TRBJ1-2; D perhaps matches TRBD1 (6 bases). Germline-derived CDR1 and CDR2 are MNHNY and SVGAGI (reference sequence). This CDR3 has 13 amino acids. Trimming took off 2 bases at V and 4 bases at J, with 8 bases between the two ends. The CDR3 region is CASSYQTGYGYTF. For the CDR3, the DNA is TGTGCCAGCAGTTACCAGACAGGCTATGGCTACACCTTC.

This clone showed up just a few times. The rearrangement joins TRBV7-6 to TRBJ1-1; D call uncertain. There are 13 residues in the CDR3. From germline, CDR1 is SGHVS and CDR2 FNYEAQ. V lost 1 base to trimming and J lost 5 bases, with 8 bases between them. CDR3 DNA: TGTGCCAGCAGCTTAGGAGGGCGGACTGAAGCTTTCTTT. This sequence encodes CASSLGGRTEAFF.

The J gene is TRBJ2-1, the V gene TRBV28; 7 positions match TRBD2. The CDR3 covers 14 residues. The V segment lost 6 bases and the J segment 2 bases; nucleotides outside the gene matches: 4. The V gene's germline CDR1 is MDHEN and CDR2 SYDVKM. This CDR3 reads CASSHRGAYNEQFF. In DNA, the CDR3 is TGTGCCAGCAGCCATCGGGGGGCCTACAATGAGCAGTTCTTC.

Only a few counts were recorded for this clone. V usage is TRBV6-1 and J usage is TRBJ1-2; D remains unclear. The V end was cut by 1 base, the J end by 4 bases, with 16 bases between. Germline CDR1 MNHNS, CDR2 SASEGT. This CDR3 is built from 16 residues. In DNA form, the CDR3 reads TGTGCCAGCAGTGAAGTGGGAACCAGTATATTCTATGGCTACACCTTC. As protein: CASSEVGTSIFYGYTF.

A few counts support this clone. CDR3 DNA: TGTGCCAGCGGACTAGCGGGGGGCTCCTACAATGAGCAGTTCTTC. It codes for CASGLAGGSYNEQFF. The V gene is TRBV27, the J gene TRBJ2-1; TRBD2 matches 14 bases. Germline V gene data show CDR1 as MNHEY and CDR2 as SMNVEV (reference sequence). The CDR3 consists of 15 residues. V shed 8 bases, J shed 0 bases, and the junction held 0 bases outside the gene matches.

The chain's CDR3 is CASSPGFGEGYEQYF. DNA for the CDR3: TGTGCCAGCAGCCCCGGGTTTGGGGAGGGCTACGAGCAGTACTTC. The chain combines TRBV7-6 with TRBJ2-7; 7 nucleotides agree with TRBD2. Germline CDR1 SGHVS, CDR2 FNYEAQ. The CDR3 length is 15 residues. The trim removed 5 bases at V and 3 bases at J, leaving 10 bases unmatched.

The chain has TRBV7-9 and TRBJ1-2, with 7 bases lining up with TRBD1. After removal of 5 bases from V and 5 bases from J, the junction contained 5 bases not matched to a gene. The CDR3 contains 13 residues. CDR1 is SEHNR and CDR2 is FQNEAQ in the germline V gene (reference sequence). The CDR3 DNA follows: TGTGCCAGCAGCGAGGGACAGAGTTATGGCTACACCTTC. Translation: CASSEGQSYGYTF.

The chain has TRBV6-5 and TRBJ1-1; D possibly corresponds to TRBD1 (6 bases). This CDR3 is 15 amino acids long. Trimming removed 2 bases from V and 2 bases from J, with 12 bases in between. The V gene's germline CDR1 is MNHEY and CDR2 SVGAGI. The DNA of the CDR3 is TGTGCCAGCAGTTACCGAGGGGGAAAAAACACTGAAGCTTTCTTT. It codes for CASSYRGGKNTEAFF.

The chain has TRBV7-2 and TRBJ2-7; tentatively, D is TRBD1 or TRBD2 (5 bases each). This CDR3 spans 13 amino acids. V was trimmed by 7 bases and J by 3 bases, leaving 13 bases between them. Germline-derived CDR1 and CDR2 are SGHTA and FQGNSA. This chain's CDR3 is CASNPGPFYEQYF. For the CDR3, the DNA is TGTGCCAGCAACCCGGGACCGTTCTACGAGCAGTACTTC.

The chain combines TRBV10-2 with TRBJ2-5; the match to TRBD2 covers 7 bases. The V segment lost 2 bases and the J segment 4 bases; nucleotides outside the gene matches: 7. This CDR3 contains 15 residues. Per the germline V gene, CDR1 is WSHSY and CDR2 is SAAADI. The CDR3 protein is CASSEGRRELETQYF. The CDR3 DNA reads as TGCGCCAGCAGTGAGGGTCGGCGGGAGTTAGAGACCCAGTACTTC.

The chain couples TRBV19 to TRBJ1-2; tentatively, D is TRBD1 (5 bases). Trimming pared 7 bases from V and 3 bases from J, leaving 21 bases between. This CDR3 has 16 amino acids. Germline V CDR1 and CDR2: LNHDA, SQIVND (reference sequence). CDR3 DNA: TGTGCCAGTATCGGCAGAGCTATCGGGGCCTACTATGGCTACACCTTC. Translated: CASIGRAIGAYYGYTF. Using reference TRBV19 and TRBJ1-2 for the parts outside the CDR3, the full variable domain is DGGITQSPKYLFRKEGQNVTLSCEQNLNHDAMYWYRQDPGQGLRLIYYSQIVNDFQKGDIAEGYSVSREKKESFPLTVTSAQKNPTAFYLCASIGRAIGAYYGYTFGSGTRLTVV.

J is TRBJ2-1 and V is TRBV18; D gene unclear. V was pared by 2 bases and J by 9 bases, with 8 bases between. Germline CDR1 reads KGHSH; CDR2 reads LQKENI. The CDR3 length is 12 residues. The CDR3 bases are TGTGCCAGCTCACCAGTAAAGGGTGAGCAGTTCTTC. It translates to CASSPVKGEQFF. Variable domain in full (rest from reference TRBV18 and TRBJ2-1): NAGVMQNPRHLVRRRGQEARLRCSPMKGHSHVYWYRQLPEEGLKFMVYLQKENIIDESGMPKERFSAEFPKEGPSILRIQQVVRGDSAAYFCASSPVKGEQFFGPGTRLTVL.

A word on this clone: The junction does not match germline at one end; this may be a read error. This sequence joins TRBV6-5 and TRBJ2-5, with 7 bases matching TRBD1. From germline, CDR1 is MNHEY and CDR2 SVGAGI. CDR3 length: 15 amino acids. Here the CDR3 reads CASRYWDSHQETQYF. Here the CDR3 DNA reads TGTGCCAGCAGGTACTGGGACAGCCACCAAGAGACCCAGTACTTC.

The gene calls are TRBV9 and TRBJ2-1; TRBD2 matches 8 bases. Trimming cost V 0 bases and J 8 bases; bases outside gene matches: 7. This CDR3 is 15 amino acids long. CDR1 is SGDLS, CDR2 YYNGEE, per germline. Here the CDR3 reads CASSVGGLALDEQFF. The CDR3 nucleotides read TGTGCCAGCAGCGTAGGAGGACTAGCCTTGGATGAGCAGTTCTTC.

This clone was counted between two and nine times. V and J are TRBV30 and TRBJ1-1; D remains unclear. From germline, CDR1 is GTSNPN and CDR2 SVGIG (reference sequence). Trimming pared 5 bases from V and 6 bases from J, leaving 16 bases between. CDR3 length: 13 residues. CDR3 region: CAWVGHVPAEAFF. The CDR3 coding sequence is TGTGCCTGGGTTGGTCATGTTCCGGCTGAAGCTTTCTTT.